This T cell receptor beta chain emerged from a study of blood T cell repertoires in COVID-19. Overall study: Researchers got acute and convalescent COVID-19 samples from the United States, Italy and Spain. PBMCs, B-cell-depleted T cells, or T cells provided the cDNA or gDNA that made up the material.

As handled by the study authors: From reference gene primer amplification, estimates of nucleated cell counts were derived. The table came from immunoSEQ multiplex PCR; TCRdb's copy has only in-frame clones and leaves some out. Clone size and V and J calls were adopted from that table, with D and trimming inferred from the DNA. The repertoire holds 97,000 or so clones, with about 81% as singletons. Germline V gives CDR1 SGHKS, CDR2 YYEKEE (reference sequence). The CDR3 length is 14 residues. V dropped 1 base and J dropped 8; count of bases not matched to a gene: 1. Sequenced material: peripheral blood. The TCR sequence derives from an elderly man with acute or convalescent COVID-19. The chain is built from TRBV5-5 and TRBJ1-6, with TRBD1 matching over 9 bases. CDR3: CASSLRTGDSPLHF. CDR3 coding DNA: TGTGCCAGCAGCTTGCGGACAGGGGATTCACCCCTCCACTTT.